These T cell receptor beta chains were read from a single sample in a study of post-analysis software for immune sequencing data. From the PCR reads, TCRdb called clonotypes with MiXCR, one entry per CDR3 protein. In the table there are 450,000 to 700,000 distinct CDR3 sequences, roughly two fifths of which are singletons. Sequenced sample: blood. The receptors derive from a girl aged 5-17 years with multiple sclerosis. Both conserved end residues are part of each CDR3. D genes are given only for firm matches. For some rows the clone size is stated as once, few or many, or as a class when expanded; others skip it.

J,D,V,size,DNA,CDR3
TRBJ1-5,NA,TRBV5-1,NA,TGCGCCAGCAGCGCAAAGGGGGATAGCAATCAGCCCCAGCATTTT,CASSAKGDSNQPQHF
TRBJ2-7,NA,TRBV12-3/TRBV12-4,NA,TGTGCCAGCAGATCACCGGGCTCCTACGAGCAGTACTTC,CASRSPGSYEQYF
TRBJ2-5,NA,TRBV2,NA,TGTGCCAGCAGTACAGAGACCCAGTACTTC,CASSTETQYF
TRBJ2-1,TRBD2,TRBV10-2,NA,TGCGCCAGTGCGACTAGCGAGGTTTACAATGAGCAGTTCTTC,CASATSEVYNEQFF
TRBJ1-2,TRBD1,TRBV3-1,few,TGTGCCAGCAGCCCGCGACAGGGGGCGAATGGCTACACCTTC,CASSPRQGANGYTF
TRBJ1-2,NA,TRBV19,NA,TGTGCCAGTAGTATAGTTACCGAAAATGGCTACACCTTC,CASSIVTENGYTF
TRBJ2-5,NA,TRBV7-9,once,TGTGCCAGCAGCTTAGGTTTTTCTGGGGGGCCCCAAGAGACCCAGTACTTC,CASSLGFSGGPQETQYF
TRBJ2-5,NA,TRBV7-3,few,TGTGCCAGCAGCCTTTACAGGGAAATGGAGACCCAGTACTTC,CASSLYREMETQYF
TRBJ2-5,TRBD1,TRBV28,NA,TGTGCCAGCAGACAAGACAGGGGTTATGGAGAGACCCAGTACTTC,CASRQDRGYGETQYF
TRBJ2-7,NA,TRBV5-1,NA,TGCGCCAGCAGCCACCCCCAGCAGTCGACCTCCTACGAGCAGTACTTC,CASSHPQQSTSYEQYF
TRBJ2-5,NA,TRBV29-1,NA,TGCAGCGTTGTCCGGGACGAGATGGAAGAGACCCAGTACTTC,CSVVRDEMEETQYF
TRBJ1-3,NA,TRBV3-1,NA,TGTGCCAGCAGCCAAGAACGCCACCCTGGAAACACCATATATTTT,CASSQERHPGNTIYF
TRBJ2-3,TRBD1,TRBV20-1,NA,TGCAGTGCGGATGGACAGGGGCCGAGCACAGATACGCAGTATTTT,CSADGQGPSTDTQYF
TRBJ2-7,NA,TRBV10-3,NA,TGTGCCATCAGTGAGTCGGCAGGGGAGAGGAACGAGCAGTACTTC,CAISESAGERNEQYF
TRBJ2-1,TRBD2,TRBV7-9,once,TGTGTCATTCTAGCGGGAGCGGCCTACAATGAGCAGTTCTTC,CVILAGAAYNEQFF
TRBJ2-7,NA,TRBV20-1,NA,TGCAGTTATGGCCAGGGGGGTAGTGACGAGCAGTACTTC,CSYGQGGSDEQYF
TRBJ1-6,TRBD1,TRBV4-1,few,TGCGCCAGCAGTAGTACAGGGGGCGCGGATTCACCCCTCCACTTT,CASSSTGGADSPLHF
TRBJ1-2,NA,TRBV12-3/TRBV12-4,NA,TGTGCCAGCAGACTACGGGGTGCGCAAGGCTACACCTTC,CASRLRGAQGYTF
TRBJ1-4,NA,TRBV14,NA,TGTGCCAGCAGCCAATACGCTCGGGGAGAAAAACTGTTTTTT,CASSQYARGEKLFF
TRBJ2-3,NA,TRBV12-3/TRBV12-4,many,TGTGCCAGCAGCCCCCGCACAGATACGCAGTATTTT,CASSPRTDTQYF
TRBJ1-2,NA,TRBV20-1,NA,TGCAGTGCCCCGCGGACCTATGGCTACACCTTC,CSAPRTYGYTF
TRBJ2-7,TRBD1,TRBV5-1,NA,TGCGCCAGCAGCTTGGAGGGACAGGGGATGTTGAACGAGCAGTACTTC,CASSLEGQGMLNEQYF
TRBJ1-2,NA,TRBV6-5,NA,TGTGCCAGCACAGTAAGGGGGAGTTATGGCTACACCTTC,CASTVRGSYGYTF
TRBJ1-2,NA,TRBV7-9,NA,TGTGCCAGCAGCATTACGACAGGAATCTATGGCTACACCTTC,CASSITTGIYGYTF
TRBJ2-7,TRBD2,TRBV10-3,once,TGTGCCACCGGACTAGTCTACGAGCAGTACTTC,CATGLVYEQYF
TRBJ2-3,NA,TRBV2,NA,TGTGCCAGCAGTGAGGTGGGGAGCACAGATACGCAGTATTTT,CASSEVGSTDTQYF
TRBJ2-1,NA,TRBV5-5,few,TGTGCCAGCAGCTTGTTGGGGGACTCCTACAATGAGCAGTTCTTC,CASSLLGDSYNEQFF
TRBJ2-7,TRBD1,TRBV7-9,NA,TGTGCCAGCAGTCAGTTTCGGGACAGGTCGATTTATGAGCAGTACTTC,CASSQFRDRSIYEQYF
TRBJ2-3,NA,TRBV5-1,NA,TGCGCCAGCAGCTTGGATCAGGGCACAGATACGCAGTATTTT,CASSLDQGTDTQYF
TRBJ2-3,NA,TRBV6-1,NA,TGTGCCAGCAGTCCCGAAAGTTACACAGATACGCAGTATTTT,CASSPESYTDTQYF
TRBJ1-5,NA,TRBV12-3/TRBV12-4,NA,TGTGCCAGCAGTTTAGGGGGTGAACAGCCCCAGCATTTT,CASSLGGEQPQHF
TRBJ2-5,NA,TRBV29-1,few,TGCAGCGTTGATCAGATACAAGAGACCCAGTACTTC,CSVDQIQETQYF
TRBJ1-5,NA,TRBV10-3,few,TGTGCCATCAGTGACCCCGGCACAGTTCATCAGCCCCAGCATTTT,CAISDPGTVHQPQHF
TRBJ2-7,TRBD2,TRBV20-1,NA,TGCAGTGCTAGAGGGCTAGCGGGCGACGACCCCTACGAGCAGTACTTC,CSARGLAGDDPYEQYF
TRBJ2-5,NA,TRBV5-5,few,TGTGCCAGCAGCTTGTCTCCCCTCCAAGAGACCCAGTACTTC,CASSLSPLQETQYF
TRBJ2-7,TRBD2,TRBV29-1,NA,TGCAGCGTTGGGGAGGGCCTAAGCGAGCAGTACTTC,CSVGEGLSEQYF
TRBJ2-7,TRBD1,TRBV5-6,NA,TGTGCCAGCAGCTTGGACTCCCTTAACAGGGGGCACCCCTACGAGCAGTACTTC,CASSLDSLNRGHPYEQYF
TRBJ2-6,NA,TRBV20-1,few,TGCAGTGCTAGAGAGGACAACGGGGCCAACGTCCTGACTTTC,CSAREDNGANVLTF
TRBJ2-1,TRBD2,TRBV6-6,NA,TGTGCCAGCAGTTGGGATAGCGGGAGAGGAGATGAGCAGTTCTTC,CASSWDSGRGDEQFF
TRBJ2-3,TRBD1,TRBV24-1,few,TGTGCCACCAGTGGGGCAGGGGGAACAGATACGCAGTATTTT,CATSGAGGTDTQYF
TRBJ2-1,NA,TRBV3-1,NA,TGTGCCAGCAGCCAAGTTCTGGGGCGGGCGAGCTCCTACAATGAGCAGTTCTTC,CASSQVLGRASSYNEQFF
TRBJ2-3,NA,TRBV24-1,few,TGTGCCACCAGTGATCGGCTGTTCACAGATACGCAGTATTTT,CATSDRLFTDTQYF
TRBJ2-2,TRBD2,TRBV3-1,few,TGTGCCAGCAGGGGGCGGGGGGCCGGGGAGCTGTTTTTT,CASRGRGAGELFF
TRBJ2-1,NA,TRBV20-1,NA,TGCAGTGCTAGGGCCCTCGGCGGGGATCCCTACAATGAGCAGTTCTTC,CSARALGGDPYNEQFF
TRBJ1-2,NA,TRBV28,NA,TGTGCCAGCAGTTCAAGGACAGCGGGGCAGCAACTCCATAATGGGGGCTACACCTTC,CASSSRTAGQQLHNGGYTF
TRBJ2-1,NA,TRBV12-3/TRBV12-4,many,TGTGCCAGCACTCAGAGTGGGAATGAGCAGTTCTTC,CASTQSGNEQFF
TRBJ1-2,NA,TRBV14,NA,TGTGCCAGCAGCCGACGCCAGGACTTCTATGGCTACACCTTC,CASSRRQDFYGYTF